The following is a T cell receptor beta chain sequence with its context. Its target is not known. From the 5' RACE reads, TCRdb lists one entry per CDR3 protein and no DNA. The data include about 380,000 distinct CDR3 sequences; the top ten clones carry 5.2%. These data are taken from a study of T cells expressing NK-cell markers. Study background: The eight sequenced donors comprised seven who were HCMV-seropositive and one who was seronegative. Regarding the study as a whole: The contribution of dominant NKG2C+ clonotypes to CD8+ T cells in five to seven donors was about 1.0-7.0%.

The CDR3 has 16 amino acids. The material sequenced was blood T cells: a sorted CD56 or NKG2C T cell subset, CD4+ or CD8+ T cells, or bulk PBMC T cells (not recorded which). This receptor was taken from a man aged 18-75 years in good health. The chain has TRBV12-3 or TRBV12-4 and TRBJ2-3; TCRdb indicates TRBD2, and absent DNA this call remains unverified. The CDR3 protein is CASSFWRGGLTDTQYF.